This T cell receptor (beta chain) was retrieved from a study of regulatory T cells in long-lasting Graves disease. Study results and limitations: Small sample size may have lowered accuracy.

Through Arm-PCR of CDR3 regions and iRepertoire HTBI primers, TCR beta libraries were built. TCRdb re-analysed the multiplex PCR reads in MiXCR, keeping a single row per CDR3 protein. The top ten hold 8.9% of the sample, which has 550,000 or so distinct CDR3 sequences, around 12% seen once. This clonotype was found many times. Its specificity is not known. Regarding time point: newly diagnosed GD, antithyroid drugs for less than 3 months. From RNA extracted from PBMCs, the TCR library was made. These records were also assigned to another study, of T cells in Graves' hyperthyroidism and ophthalmopathy.

The specimen comprised peripheral blood mononuclear cells (PBMCs), sampled at new diagnosis, from a patient treated with antithyroid drugs. The TCR originated in a woman in her twenties or thirties with Graves disease.

The CDR3 here is CAWSEGLRGYTF. In nucleotides, the CDR3 is TGTGCCTGGAGCGAGGGGCTGCGGGGCTACACCTTC. This chain uses TRBV30 with TRBJ1-2; possibly TRBD1 for D (5 bases). V was pared by 3 bases and J by 8 bases, with 13 bases between. CDR1 and CDR2 (germline): GTSNPN, SVGIG (reference sequence). The CDR3 has 12 residues.